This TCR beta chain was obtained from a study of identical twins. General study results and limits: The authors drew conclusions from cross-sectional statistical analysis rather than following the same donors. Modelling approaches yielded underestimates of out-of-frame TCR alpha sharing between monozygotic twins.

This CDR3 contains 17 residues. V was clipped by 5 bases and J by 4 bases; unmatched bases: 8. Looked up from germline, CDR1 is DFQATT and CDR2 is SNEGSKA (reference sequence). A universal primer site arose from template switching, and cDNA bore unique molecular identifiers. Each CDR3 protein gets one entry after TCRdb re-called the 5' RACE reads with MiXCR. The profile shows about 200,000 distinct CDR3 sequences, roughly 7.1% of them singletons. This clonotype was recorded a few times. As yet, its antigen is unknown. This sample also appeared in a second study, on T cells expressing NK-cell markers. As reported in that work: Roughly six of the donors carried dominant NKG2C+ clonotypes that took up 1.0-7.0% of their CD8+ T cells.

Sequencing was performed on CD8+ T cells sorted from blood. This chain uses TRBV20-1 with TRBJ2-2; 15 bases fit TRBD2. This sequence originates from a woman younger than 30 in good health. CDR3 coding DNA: TGCAGTGCTCGTGGGACTAGCGGGAGGCCGGGCACCGGGGAGCTGTTTTTT. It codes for CSARGTSGRPGTGELFF.